This T cell receptor beta chain was sequenced in a study of a mutant IDH1 vaccine in newly diagnosed glioma. Study details: Patients began vaccination 4-6 weeks after radiotherapy alone, or with temozolomide cycles.

The protocol was immunoSEQ multiplex PCR, while the TCRdb copy is restricted to in-frame clones and leaves out a portion. Of tens of thousands of clones listed, approximately 87% are singletons. Of note for this clone: The antigen is unknown.

The sample's time point: week 35, safety follow-up. It was 300 ug of mutant IDH1 20-mer peptide that made up each vaccine dose, given with topical imiquimod. The V gene's germline CDR1 is MGHRA and CDR2 YSYEKL. CDR3 length: 15 amino acids. The junction had 11 bases not matched to a gene; V was cut back by 5 bases and J by 10 bases. General study findings and limits: Of the patients, less than 95% had vaccine-induced immune responses.

The V call is TRBV4-1, the J call TRBJ2-1; TRBD2 matches 10 bases. The origin of this receptor is a man aged 40-49 years with glioma. The input for sequencing was PBMCs, taken from a glioma patient whose treatment included an IDH1 peptide vaccine. The CDR3 protein is CASSNLLAGDPEQFF. The CDR3 DNA follows: TGCGCCAGCAGCAACCTCCTAGCGGGAGATCCCGAGCAGTTCTTC.